A selection of T cell receptor beta chains follows, all from one sample in a study of regulatory T cells in long-lasting Graves disease. TCRdb re-analysed the multiplex PCR reads in MiXCR, keeping a single row per CDR3 protein. The repertoire holds about 450,000 distinct CDR3 sequences, with around 22% as singletons. The sample was peripheral blood mononuclear cells (PBMCs), taken when the disease was refractory, from a patient treated with antithyroid drugs. The receptor source for this set is a female donor with Graves disease. Each CDR3 is given with its conserved first and last residue. D genes are given only for firm matches. The size of a clone is reported for some rows only, either as once, few or many, or as a class for expanded clones.

.	TRBV27	TRBJ1-5	many	TGTGCCAGCAGTTTATCGCATCAGGGGAATCAGCCCCAGCATTTT	CASSLSHQGNQPQHF
TRBD1	TRBV2	TRBJ1-5	many	TGTGCCAGCAGCCTGGACAGGGGAGGCAATCAGCCCCAGCATTTT	CASSLDRGGNQPQHF
TRBD1	TRBV7-2	TRBJ1-1	.	TGTGCCAGCAGCTCCCTGTTGGTCGGGGACAGAATTAAGAACACTGAAGCTTTCTTT	CASSSLLVGDRIKNTEAFF
.	TRBV12-3/TRBV12-4	TRBJ2-5	many	TGTGCCAGCAGTTTAATACAGTCCCCAGAGACCCAGTACTTC	CASSLIQSPETQYF
TRBD2	TRBV6-4	TRBJ2-7	many	TGTGCCAGCAATTACCTCCCGGGACTAGCTAGCTCCTACGAGCAGTACTTC	CASNYLPGLASSYEQYF
TRBD2	TRBV29-1	TRBJ2-7	.	TGCAGCGTTGTCGGCGGGAGGGGAAGCTCCTACGAGCAGTACTTC	CSVVGGRGSSYEQYF
.	TRBV9	TRBJ2-3	.	TGTGCCAGCAGCGTAGCGGGAAAGGCAGATACGCAGTATTTT	CASSVAGKADTQYF
.	TRBV19	TRBJ1-1	.	TGTGCCAGTAGTTCCTCCCTAGGTTCGGACACTGAAGCTTTCTTT	CASSSSLGSDTEAFF
TRBD2	TRBV28	TRBJ2-5	.	TGTGCCAGCAGTTCCCCATCACTAGCGGACCAAGAGACCCAGTACTTC	CASSSPSLADQETQYF
.	TRBV9	TRBJ2-7	.	TGTGCCAGCAGCGTAGCCGGAGGGGCGAACGAGCAGTACTTC	CASSVAGGANEQYF
TRBD2	TRBV20-1	TRBJ2-1	many	TGCAGTGCTAGACTTGGACTAGCGGGAGCGCGGAATGAGCAGTTCTTC	CSARLGLAGARNEQFF
TRBD1	TRBV27	TRBJ2-7	many	TGTGCCAGCAGTTTTCAGTCAGGGGGCTTCAACGAGCAGTACTTC	CASSFQSGGFNEQYF
.	TRBV30	TRBJ1-2	few	TGTGCAACGGAGGCTTTGGGGGCTAACTATGGCTACACCTTC	CATEALGANYGYTF
.	TRBV11-2	TRBJ2-7	few	TGTGCCAGCAGCGATACGACAGGGAGGTACGAGCAGTACTTC	CASSDTTGRYEQYF
TRBD2	TRBV29-1	TRBJ2-7	few	TGCAGCGCTAGCGGGAAGGCGGGGAGGGGACTCTACGAGCAGTACTTC	CSASGKAGRGLYEQYF
.	TRBV6-1	TRBJ2-7	many	TGTGCCAGCAGTGAATTAGCCAGAAACCACGAGCAGTACTTC	CASSELARNHEQYF
.	TRBV6-1	TRBJ2-6	few	TGTGCCAGCAGTCGGAGGGTTGGGGCCAACGTCCTGACTTTC	CASSRRVGANVLTF
TRBD1	TRBV6-2/TRBV6-3	TRBJ2-1	.	TGTGCCAGCAGTTACGCTCAGACAGGGGCCTACAATGAGCAGTTCTTC	CASSYAQTGAYNEQFF
TRBD2	TRBV2	TRBJ2-2	.	TGTGCCAGCAGAGCGACTAGCGGGCCGGCGGGGGAGACCGGGGAGCTGTTTTTT	CASRATSGPAGETGELFF
.	TRBV7-3	TRBJ1-4	few	TGTGCCAGCAGCTTAACGGGGCCTTCATATCCAGATAATGAAAAACTGTTTTTT	CASSLTGPSYPDNEKLFF
.	TRBV7-2	TRBJ2-2	.	TGTGCCAGCAGCTTAATCGCTAGCCTAGCCGGGGAGCTGTTTTTT	CASSLIASLAGELFF
TRBD1	TRBV2	TRBJ1-2	many	TGTGCCAGCAGTGGGACAGGGCGATGGGGCTACACCTTC	CASSGTGRWGYTF
.	TRBV27	TRBJ2-7	many	TGTGCCAGCAGTTTATCGTCCTTCCAACCCACCTACGAGCAGTACTTC	CASSLSSFQPTYEQYF
.	TRBV30	TRBJ2-7	few	TGTGCCTGGAGTGTATCCGGGTACGAGCAGTACTTC	CAWSVSGYEQYF
.	TRBV15	TRBJ2-2	many	TGTGCCACCAGTGAGGGGCGAACCGGGGAGCTGTTTTTT	CATSEGRTGELFF
TRBD1	TRBV7-9	TRBJ2-3	.	TGTGCCAGCAGCTTTCGCAGGACAGGAAACACGCCGACCCACACAGATACGCAGTATTTT	CASSFRRTGNTPTHTDTQYF
.	TRBV10-3	TRBJ1-1	.	TGTGCCATCAGTCGGGACCGCGAAGGGCGCACTGAAGCTTTCTTT	CAISRDREGRTEAFF
TRBD1	TRBV20-1	TRBJ1-2	few	TGCAGTGCTAGAGAAAAACAGGGGGCGGGCGGCTACACCTTC	CSAREKQGAGGYTF
.	TRBV28	TRBJ1-2	many	TGTGCCAGCAGTTTTTTAGGGTATGGCTACACCTTC	CASSFLGYGYTF
.	TRBV7-8	TRBJ1-4	.	TGTGCCAGCAGCCTTTACCGGGGGAATGAAAAACTGTTTTTT	CASSLYRGNEKLFF
TRBD1	TRBV6-1	TRBJ1-5	once	TGTTCCTCAGGGGGGGGGGGCAATCAGCCCCAGCATTTT	CSSGGGGNQPQHF
TRBD1	TRBV19	TRBJ1-4	.	TGTGCCAGTAGTCAACAGGGGCCTAATGAAAAACTGTTTTTT	CASSQQGPNEKLFF
.	TRBV4-1	TRBJ2-6	few	TGCGCCAGCACGTTACGTCCGGGCGGGGCCAACGTCCTGACTTTC	CASTLRPGGANVLTF
.	TRBV6-9	TRBJ1-2	few	TGTGCCAGCAGTTACCATTTCCAGGTGATTCATAACTATGGCTACACCTTC	CASSYHFQVIHNYGYTF
TRBD1	TRBV29-1	TRBJ2-7	.	TGCAGCGTACGGCTGACAGGGACCTCCTACGAGCAGTACTTC	CSVRLTGTSYEQYF
.	TRBV2	TRBJ2-4	few	TGTGCCAGCAGTCGACTGGTGGATACTAACATTCAGTACTTC	CASSRLVDTNIQYF
TRBD1	TRBV7-9	TRBJ1-4	.	TGTGCCAGCAGTTCGGGACAGGCACCAACTAATGAAAAACTGTTTTTT	CASSSGQAPTNEKLFF
.	TRBV12-3/TRBV12-4	TRBJ2-2	few	TGTGCCAGCAGAATGTCCGGGGAGCTGTTTTTT	CASRMSGELFF
.	TRBV7-9	TRBJ1-4	many	TGTGCCAGCAGCGCCCGAGGGGATCTACATGAAAAACTGTTTTTT	CASSARGDLHEKLFF
TRBD1	TRBV5-5	TRBJ1-6	.	TGTGCCAGCAGCTTCGGGACAGGGGAAAATTCACCCCTCCACTTT	CASSFGTGENSPLHF
TRBD1	TRBV5-6	TRBJ2-4	few	TGTGCCAGCAGCTTCCGAGCAGGGGGCTTAGACATTCAGTACTTC	CASSFRAGGLDIQYF
TRBD2	TRBV13	TRBJ2-7	many	TGTGCCAGCCGGGGACTAGCGGCCTACGAGCAGTACTTC	CASRGLAAYEQYF
.	TRBV9	TRBJ2-2	.	TGTGCCAGCAGCCTCTATCGAGATACCACCGGGGAGCTGTTTTTT	CASSLYRDTTGELFF
.	TRBV12-3/TRBV12-4	TRBJ1-1	few	TGTGCCAGCAGTTTCGGGAGTGGCACTGAAGCTTTCTTT	CASSFGSGTEAFF
.	TRBV12-3/TRBV12-4	TRBJ1-1	many	TGTGCCAGCAGTTTAACGGCTGGGGGTTGGGAGAACACTGAAGCTTTCTTT	CASSLTAGGWENTEAFF
TRBD1	TRBV7-8	TRBJ2-7	few	TGTGCCAGCAGCCTTTCCGGGACAGGGCTGTCCTACGAGCAGTACTTC	CASSLSGTGLSYEQYF
.	TRBV30	TRBJ2-1	.	TGTGCCTGGAGTGTACATGGAGAGGCCGAGCAGTTCTTC	CAWSVHGEAEQFF
TRBD1	TRBV11-2	TRBJ2-5	many	TGTGCCAGCAGCTCGGGACAGCCCGTCCAAGAGACCCAGTACTTC	CASSSGQPVQETQYF
.	TRBV20-1	TRBJ2-2	many	TGCAGTGCTAAGGAGCAAGGATTTAACGGGGAGCTGTTTTTT	CSAKEQGFNGELFF
TRBD1	TRBV29-1	TRBJ2-7	few	TGCAGCGTTGTGACAGGGAAGGCCTACGAGCAGTACTTC	CSVVTGKAYEQYF
TRBD2	TRBV5-4	TRBJ2-7	.	TGTGCCAGCAGCGGGAATAGCGGGAGGGGATACGGCGAGCAGTACTTC	CASSGNSGRGYGEQYF
.	TRBV11-2	TRBJ2-2	many	TGTGCCAGCAGCTTTGGACAGTCAAACACCGGGGAGCTGTTTTTT	CASSFGQSNTGELFF
.	TRBV12-5	TRBJ2-5	many	TGTGCTAGTGGTTTGGGCCACGGGGCAGCGGAGACCCAGTACTTC	CASGLGHGAAETQYF
TRBD1	TRBV7-3	TRBJ2-2	.	TGTGCCAGCAGCATGATCGGGACAGGGGGTCACGGGGAGCTGTTTTTT	CASSMIGTGGHGELFF